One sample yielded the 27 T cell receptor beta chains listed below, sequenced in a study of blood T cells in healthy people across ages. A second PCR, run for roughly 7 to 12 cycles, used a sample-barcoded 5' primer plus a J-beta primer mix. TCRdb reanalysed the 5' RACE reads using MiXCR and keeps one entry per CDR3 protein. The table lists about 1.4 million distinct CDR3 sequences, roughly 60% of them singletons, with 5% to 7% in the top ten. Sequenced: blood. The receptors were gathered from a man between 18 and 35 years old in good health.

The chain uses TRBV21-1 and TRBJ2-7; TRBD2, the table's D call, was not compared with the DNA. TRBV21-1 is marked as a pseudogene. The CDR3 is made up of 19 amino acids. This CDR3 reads CASSKPPPRGAGPSYEQYF. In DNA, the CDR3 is TGTGCCAGCAGCAAACCCCCACCGAGGGGGGCGGGCCCCTCCTACGAGCAGTACTTC.

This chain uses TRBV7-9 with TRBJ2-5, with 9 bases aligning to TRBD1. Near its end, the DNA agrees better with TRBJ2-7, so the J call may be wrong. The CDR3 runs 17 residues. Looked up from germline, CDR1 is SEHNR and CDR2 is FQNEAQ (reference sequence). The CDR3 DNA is TGTGCCAGCAGCTTCTACCGTGGACAGGGGTTTAATGACGAGCAGTACTTC. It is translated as CASSFYRGQGFNDEQYF.

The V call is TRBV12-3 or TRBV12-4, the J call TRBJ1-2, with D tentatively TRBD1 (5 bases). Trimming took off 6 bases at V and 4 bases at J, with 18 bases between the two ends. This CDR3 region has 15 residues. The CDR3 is CASSPSGGTVYGYTF. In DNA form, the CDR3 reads TGTGCCAGCAGCCCCTCGGGGGGGACCGTCTATGGCTACACCTTC.

In nucleotides, the CDR3 is TGTGCCAGCAGCCACCTTAACTACGAGCAGTACTTC. Protein product: CASSHLNYEQYF. The rearrangement links TRBV3-1 to TRBJ2-7, with D hard to call. Trimming pared 3 bases from V and 3 bases from J, leaving 6 bases between. The CDR3 is made up of 12 amino acids. Germline loops: CDR1 LGHDT, CDR2 YNNKEL (reference sequence).

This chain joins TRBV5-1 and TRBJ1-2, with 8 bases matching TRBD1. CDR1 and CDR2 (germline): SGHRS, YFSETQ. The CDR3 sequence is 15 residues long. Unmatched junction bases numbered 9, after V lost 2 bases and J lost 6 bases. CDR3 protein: CASSFQDRAVDGYTF. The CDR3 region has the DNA TGCGCCAGCAGCTTCCAGGACAGGGCCGTCGATGGCTACACCTTC.

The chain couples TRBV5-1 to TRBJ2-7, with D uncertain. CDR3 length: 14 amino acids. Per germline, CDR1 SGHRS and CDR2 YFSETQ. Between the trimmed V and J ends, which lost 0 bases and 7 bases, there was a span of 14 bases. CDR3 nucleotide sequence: TGCGCCAGCAGCTTGGGGCAGCCGGTACAAGAGCAGTACTTC. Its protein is CASSLGQPVQEQYF. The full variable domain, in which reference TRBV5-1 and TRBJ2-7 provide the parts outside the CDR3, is KAGVTQTPRYLIKTRGQQVTLSCSPISGHRSVSWYQQTPGQGLQFLFEYFSETQRNKGNFPGRFSGRQFSNSRSEMNVSTLELGDSALYLCASSLGQPVQEQYFGPGTRLTVT.

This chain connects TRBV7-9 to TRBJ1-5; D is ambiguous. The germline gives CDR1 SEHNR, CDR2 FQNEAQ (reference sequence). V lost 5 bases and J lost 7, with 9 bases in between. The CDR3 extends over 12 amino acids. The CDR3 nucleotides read TGTGCCAGCAGCCCCGATTGGCAGCCCCAGCATTTT. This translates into CASSPDWQPQHF.

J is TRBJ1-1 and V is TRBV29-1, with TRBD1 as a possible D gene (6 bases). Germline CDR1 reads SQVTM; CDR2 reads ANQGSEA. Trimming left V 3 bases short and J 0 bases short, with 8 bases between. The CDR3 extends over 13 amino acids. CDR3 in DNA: TGCAGCGTTGATTGGACAGTGAACACTGAAGCTTTCTTT. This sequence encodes CSVDWTVNTEAFF.

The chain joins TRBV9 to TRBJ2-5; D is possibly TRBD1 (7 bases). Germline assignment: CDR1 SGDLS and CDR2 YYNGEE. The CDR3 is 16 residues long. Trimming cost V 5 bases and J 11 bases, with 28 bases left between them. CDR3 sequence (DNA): TGTGCCAGCAGTACCCAGGGGGGTACTTCTTACTACAAGCAGTACTTC. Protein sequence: CASSTQGGTSYYKQYF.

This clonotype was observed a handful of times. The CDR3 sequence: CASSLDGSRLDEQYF. CDR3 DNA sequence: TGTGCCAGCAGTTTAGACGGATCCCGCCTTGACGAGCAGTACTTC. This chain connects TRBV12-3 or TRBV12-4 to TRBJ2-7; D is undetermined. V lost 1 base and J 5 bases, leaving 15 bases between the germline ends. The length of the CDR3 is 15 residues.

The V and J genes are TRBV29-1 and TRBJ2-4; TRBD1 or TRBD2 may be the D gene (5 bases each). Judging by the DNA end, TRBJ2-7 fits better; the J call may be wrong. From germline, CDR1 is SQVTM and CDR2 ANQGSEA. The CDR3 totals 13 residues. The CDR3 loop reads CSVLGRDGYEQYF. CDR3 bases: TGCAGCGTTTTAGGAAGGGACGGGTACGAGCAGTACTTC.

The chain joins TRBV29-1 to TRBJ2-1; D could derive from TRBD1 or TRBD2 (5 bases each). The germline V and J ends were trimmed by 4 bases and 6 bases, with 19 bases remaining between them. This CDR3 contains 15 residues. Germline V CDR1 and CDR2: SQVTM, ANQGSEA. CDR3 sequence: CSVGGTVGDRNEQFF. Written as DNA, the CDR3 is TGCAGCGTTGGAGGGACCGTGGGGGATCGCAATGAGCAGTTCTTC.

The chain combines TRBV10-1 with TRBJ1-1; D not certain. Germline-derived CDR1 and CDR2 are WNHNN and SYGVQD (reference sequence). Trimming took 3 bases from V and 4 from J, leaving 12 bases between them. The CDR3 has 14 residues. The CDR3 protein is CASSDPGIGTEAFF. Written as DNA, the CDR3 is TGCGCCAGCAGTGACCCGGGAATTGGCACTGAAGCTTTCTTT.

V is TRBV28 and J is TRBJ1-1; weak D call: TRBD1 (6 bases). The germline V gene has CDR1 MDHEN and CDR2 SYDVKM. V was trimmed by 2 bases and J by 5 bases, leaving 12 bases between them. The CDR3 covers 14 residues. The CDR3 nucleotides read TGTGCCAGCAGTTTACCGTACAGGGTAACTGAAGCTTTCTTT. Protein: CASSLPYRVTEAFF.

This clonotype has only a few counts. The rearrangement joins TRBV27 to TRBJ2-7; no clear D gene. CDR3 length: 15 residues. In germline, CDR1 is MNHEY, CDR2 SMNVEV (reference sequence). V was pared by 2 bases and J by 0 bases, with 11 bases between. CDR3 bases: TGTGCCAGCAGTTTAAGGGCAGAACCCTCCTACGAGCAGTACTTC. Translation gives CASSLRAEPSYEQYF.

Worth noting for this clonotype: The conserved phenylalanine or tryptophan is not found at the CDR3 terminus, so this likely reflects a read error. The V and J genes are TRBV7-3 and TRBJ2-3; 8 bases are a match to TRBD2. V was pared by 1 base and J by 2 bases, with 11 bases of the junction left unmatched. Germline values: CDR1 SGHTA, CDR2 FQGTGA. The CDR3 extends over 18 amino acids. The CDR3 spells CASSLRGQAGDNTDTQYL. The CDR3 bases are TGTGCCAGCAGCTTAAGAGGTCAAGCGGGAGATAACACAGATACGCAGTATCTT.

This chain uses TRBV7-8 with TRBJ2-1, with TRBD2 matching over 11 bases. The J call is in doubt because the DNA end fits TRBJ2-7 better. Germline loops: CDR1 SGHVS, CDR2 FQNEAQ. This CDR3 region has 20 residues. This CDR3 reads CASSLAPGLAGGGSYNEQYF. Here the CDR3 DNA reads TGTGCCAGCAGCTTAGCGCCCGGACTAGCGGGCGGTGGATCCTACAATGAGCAGTACTTC.

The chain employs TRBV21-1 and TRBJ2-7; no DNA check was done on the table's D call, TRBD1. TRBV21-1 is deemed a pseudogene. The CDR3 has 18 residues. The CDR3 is CASSNTPGQGRKFYEQYF. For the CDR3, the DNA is TGTGCCAGCAGCAATACACCGGGACAGGGAAGGAAGTTCTACGAGCAGTACTTC.

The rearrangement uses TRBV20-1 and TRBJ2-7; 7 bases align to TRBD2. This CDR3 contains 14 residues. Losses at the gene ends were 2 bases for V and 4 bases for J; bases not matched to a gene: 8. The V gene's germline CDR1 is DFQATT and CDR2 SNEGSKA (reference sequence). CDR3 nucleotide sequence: TGCAGTGCTAGATTGGGGGGGAGAACTTACGAGCAGTACTTC. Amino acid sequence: CSARLGGRTYEQYF.

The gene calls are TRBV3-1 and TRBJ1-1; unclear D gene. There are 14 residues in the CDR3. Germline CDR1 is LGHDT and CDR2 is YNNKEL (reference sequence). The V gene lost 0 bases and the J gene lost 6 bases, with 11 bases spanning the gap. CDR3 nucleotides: TGTGCCAGCAGCCAAGATTATAGTAATTCTGAAGCTTTCTTT. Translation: CASSQDYSNSEAFF. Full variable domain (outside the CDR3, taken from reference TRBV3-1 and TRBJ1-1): DTAVSQTPKYLVTQMGNDKSIKCEQNLGHDTMYWYKQDSKKFLKIMFSYNNKELIINETVPNRFSPKSPDKAHLNLHINSLELGDSAVYFCASSQDYSNSEAFFGQGTRLTVV.

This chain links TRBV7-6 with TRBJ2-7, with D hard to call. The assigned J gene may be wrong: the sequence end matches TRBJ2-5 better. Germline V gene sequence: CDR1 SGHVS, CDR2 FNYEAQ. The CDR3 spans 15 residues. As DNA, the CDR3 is TGTGCCAGCAGCTTACGGACGGACCGACTAGAGACCCAGTACTTC. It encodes CASSLRTDRLETQYF.

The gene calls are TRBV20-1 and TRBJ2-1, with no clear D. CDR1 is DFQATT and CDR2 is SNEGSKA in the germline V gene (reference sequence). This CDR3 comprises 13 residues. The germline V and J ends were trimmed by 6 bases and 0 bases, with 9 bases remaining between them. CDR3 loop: CSAPISSYNEQFF. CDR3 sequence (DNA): TGCAGTGCCCCTATTAGCTCCTACAATGAGCAGTTCTTC.

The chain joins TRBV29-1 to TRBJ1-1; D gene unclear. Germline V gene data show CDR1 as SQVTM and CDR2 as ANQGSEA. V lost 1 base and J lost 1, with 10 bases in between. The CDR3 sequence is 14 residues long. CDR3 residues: CSVEGHVRNTEAFF. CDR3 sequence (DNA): TGCAGCGTTGAAGGTCATGTTAGGAACACTGAAGCTTTCTTT. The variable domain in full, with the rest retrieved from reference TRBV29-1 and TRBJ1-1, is SAVISQKPSRDICQRGTSLTIQCQVDSQVTMMFWYRQQPGQSLTLIATANQGSEATYESGFVIDKFPISRPNLTFSTLTVSNMSPEDSSIYLCSVEGHVRNTEAFFGQGTRLTVV.

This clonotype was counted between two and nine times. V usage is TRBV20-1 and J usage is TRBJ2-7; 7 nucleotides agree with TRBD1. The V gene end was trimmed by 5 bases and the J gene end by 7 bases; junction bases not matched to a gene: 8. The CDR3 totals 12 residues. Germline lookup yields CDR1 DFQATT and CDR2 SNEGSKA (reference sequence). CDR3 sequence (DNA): TGCAGTGCTGACACAGGGGTGGATGAGCAGTACTTC. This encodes CSADTGVDEQYF.

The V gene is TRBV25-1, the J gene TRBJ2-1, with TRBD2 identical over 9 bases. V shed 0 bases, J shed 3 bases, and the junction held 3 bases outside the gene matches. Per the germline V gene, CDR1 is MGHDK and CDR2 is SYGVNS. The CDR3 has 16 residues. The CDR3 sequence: CASSEYAGGHYNEQFF. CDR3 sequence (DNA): TGTGCCAGCAGTGAATATGCGGGGGGGCACTACAATGAGCAGTTCTTC.

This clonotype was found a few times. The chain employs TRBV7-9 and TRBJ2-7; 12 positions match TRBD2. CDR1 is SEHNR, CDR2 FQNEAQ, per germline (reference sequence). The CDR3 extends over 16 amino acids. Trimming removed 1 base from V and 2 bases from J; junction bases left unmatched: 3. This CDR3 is CASSLVLAGGPYEQYF. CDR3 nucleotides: TGTGCCAGCAGCTTAGTACTAGCGGGAGGCCCCTACGAGCAGTACTTC.

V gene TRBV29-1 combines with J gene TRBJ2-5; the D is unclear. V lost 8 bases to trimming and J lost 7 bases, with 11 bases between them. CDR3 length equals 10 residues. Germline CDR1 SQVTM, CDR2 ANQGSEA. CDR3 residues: CSFARGTQYF. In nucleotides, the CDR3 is TGCAGCTTCGCCCGAGGGACCCAGTACTTC.